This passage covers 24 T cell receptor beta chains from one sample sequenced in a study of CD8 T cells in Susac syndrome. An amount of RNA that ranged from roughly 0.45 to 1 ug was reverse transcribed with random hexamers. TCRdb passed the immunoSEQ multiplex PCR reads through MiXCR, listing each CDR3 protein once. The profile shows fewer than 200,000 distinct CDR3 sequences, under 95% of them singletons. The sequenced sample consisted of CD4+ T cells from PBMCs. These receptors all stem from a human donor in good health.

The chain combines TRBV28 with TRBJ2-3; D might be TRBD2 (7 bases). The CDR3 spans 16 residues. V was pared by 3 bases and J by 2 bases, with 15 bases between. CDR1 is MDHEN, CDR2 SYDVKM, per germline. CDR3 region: CASSLGGAQPTDTQYF. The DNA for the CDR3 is TGTGCCAGCAGTTTGGGGGGGGCCCAACCCACAGATACGCAGTATTTT.

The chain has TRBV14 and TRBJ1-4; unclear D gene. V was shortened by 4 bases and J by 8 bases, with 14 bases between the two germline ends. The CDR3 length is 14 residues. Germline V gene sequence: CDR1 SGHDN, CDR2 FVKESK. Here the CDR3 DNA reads TGTGCCAGCAGCCCCTCCGTTCCTGGGGAAAAACTGTTTTTT. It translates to CASSPSVPGEKLFF.

DNA for the CDR3: TGTGCCAGCAGCTTGCCAGTGGGGGCTGAGCAGTTCTTC. This translates into CASSLPVGAEQFF. The V call is TRBV5-4, the J call TRBJ2-1, with TRBD1 as a possible D gene (6 bases). The CDR3 length is 13 residues. V dropped 1 base and J dropped 9 bases, with 11 bases sitting between them. The germline gives CDR1 SGHNT, CDR2 YYREEE (reference sequence).

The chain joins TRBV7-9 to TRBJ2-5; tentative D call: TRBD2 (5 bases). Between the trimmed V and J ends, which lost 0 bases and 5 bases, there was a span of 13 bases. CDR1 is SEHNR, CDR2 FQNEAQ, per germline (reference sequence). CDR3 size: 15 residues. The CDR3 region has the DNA TGTGCCAGCAGCTTAGCGCGAGGTAGCGCGGAGACCCAGTACTTC. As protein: CASSLARGSAETQYF.

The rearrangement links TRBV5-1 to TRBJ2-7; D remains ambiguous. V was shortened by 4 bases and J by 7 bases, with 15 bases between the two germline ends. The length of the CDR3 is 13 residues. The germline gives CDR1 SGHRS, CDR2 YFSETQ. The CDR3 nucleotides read TGCGCCAGCAGCCCCCTAGACACCAAGGAGCAGTACTTC. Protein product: CASSPLDTKEQYF.

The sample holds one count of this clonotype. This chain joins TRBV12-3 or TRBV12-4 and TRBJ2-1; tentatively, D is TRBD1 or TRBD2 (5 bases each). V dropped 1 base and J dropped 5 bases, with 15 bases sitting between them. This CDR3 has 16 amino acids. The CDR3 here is CASSLEVAGANNEQFF. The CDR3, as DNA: TGTGCCAGCAGTTTAGAGGTGGCCGGGGCCAACAATGAGCAGTTCTTC.

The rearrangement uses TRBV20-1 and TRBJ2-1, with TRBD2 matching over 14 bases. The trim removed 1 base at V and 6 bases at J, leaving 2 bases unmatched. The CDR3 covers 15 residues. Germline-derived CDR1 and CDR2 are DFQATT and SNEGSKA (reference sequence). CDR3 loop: CSARAGLAGANEQFF. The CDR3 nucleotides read TGCAGTGCTAGAGCGGGACTAGCGGGGGCCAATGAGCAGTTCTTC.

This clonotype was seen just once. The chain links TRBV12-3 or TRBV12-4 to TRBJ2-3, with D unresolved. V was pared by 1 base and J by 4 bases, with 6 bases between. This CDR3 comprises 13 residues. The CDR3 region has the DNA TGTGCCAGCAGTTTAGGCAACGCAGATACGCAGTATTTT. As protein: CASSLGNADTQYF.

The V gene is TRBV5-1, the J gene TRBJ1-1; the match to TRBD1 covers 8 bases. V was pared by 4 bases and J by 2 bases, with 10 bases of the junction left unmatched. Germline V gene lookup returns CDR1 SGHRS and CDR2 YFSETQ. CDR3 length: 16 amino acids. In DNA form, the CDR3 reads TGCGCCAGCAGCCCACCGACAGGGGTTTCTAACACTGAAGCTTTCTTT. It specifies CASSPPTGVSNTEAFF.

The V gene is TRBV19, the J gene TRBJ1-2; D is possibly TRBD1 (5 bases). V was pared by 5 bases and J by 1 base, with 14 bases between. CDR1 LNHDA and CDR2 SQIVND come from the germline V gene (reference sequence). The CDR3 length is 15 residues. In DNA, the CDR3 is TGTGCCAGTAGTTCCGGGACGGGAAGTAACTATGGCTACACCTTC. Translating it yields CASSSGTGSNYGYTF.

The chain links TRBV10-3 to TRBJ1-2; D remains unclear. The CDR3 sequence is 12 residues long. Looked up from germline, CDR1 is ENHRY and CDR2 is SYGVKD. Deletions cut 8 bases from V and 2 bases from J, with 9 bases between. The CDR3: CAIGDINYGYTF. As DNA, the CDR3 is TGTGCCATCGGGGATATAAACTATGGCTACACCTTC.

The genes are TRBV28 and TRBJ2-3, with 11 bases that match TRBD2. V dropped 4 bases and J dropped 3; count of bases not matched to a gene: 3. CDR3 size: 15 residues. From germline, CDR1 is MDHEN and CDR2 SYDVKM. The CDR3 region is CASSSLAGGTDTQYF. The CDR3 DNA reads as TGTGCCAGCAGTTCTCTAGCGGGGGGTACAGATACGCAGTATTTT.

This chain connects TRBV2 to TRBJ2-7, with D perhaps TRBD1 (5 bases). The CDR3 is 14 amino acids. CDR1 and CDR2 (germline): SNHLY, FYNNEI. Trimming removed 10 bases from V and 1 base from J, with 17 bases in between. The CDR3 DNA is TGTGCCACCAGGGTATGGGGAAGGTCCTACGAGCAGTACGTC. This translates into CATRVWGRSYEQYV.

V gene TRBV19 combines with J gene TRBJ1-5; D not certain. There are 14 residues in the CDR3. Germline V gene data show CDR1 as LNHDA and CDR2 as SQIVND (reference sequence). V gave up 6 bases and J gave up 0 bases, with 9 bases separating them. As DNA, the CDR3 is TGTGCCAGTAGCAGACTATATAGCAATCAGCCCCAGCATTTT. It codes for CASSRLYSNQPQHF.

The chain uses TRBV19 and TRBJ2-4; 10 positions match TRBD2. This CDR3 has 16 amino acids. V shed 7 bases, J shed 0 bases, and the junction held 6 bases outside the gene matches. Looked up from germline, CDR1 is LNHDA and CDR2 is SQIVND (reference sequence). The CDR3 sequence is CASTRTSGLAKNIQYF. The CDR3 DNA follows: TGTGCCAGTACCCGGACTAGCGGCCTAGCCAAAAACATTCAGTACTTC. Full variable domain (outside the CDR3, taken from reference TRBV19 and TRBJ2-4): DGGITQSPKYLFRKEGQNVTLSCEQNLNHDAMYWYRQDPGQGLRLIYYSQIVNDFQKGDIAEGYSVSREKKESFPLTVTSAQKNPTAFYLCASTRTSGLAKNIQYFGAGTRLSVL.

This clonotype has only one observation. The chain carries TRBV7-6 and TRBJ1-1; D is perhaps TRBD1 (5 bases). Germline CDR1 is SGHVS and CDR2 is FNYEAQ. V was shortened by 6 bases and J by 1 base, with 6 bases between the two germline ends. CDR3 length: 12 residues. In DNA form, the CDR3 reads TGTGCCAGCAGGGGGACGAACACTGAAGCTTTCTTT. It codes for CASRGTNTEAFF.

This chain's CDR3 is CAWGTQYRTGANVLTF. Written as DNA, the CDR3 is TGTGCCTGGGGGACACAGTATCGGACTGGGGCCAACGTCCTGACTTTC. The V gene is TRBV30, the J gene TRBJ2-6, with a possible D match to TRBD1 (6 bases). V was clipped by 5 bases and J by 2 bases, with 16 bases between them. This CDR3 has 16 amino acids. Germline V CDR1 and CDR2: GTSNPN, SVGIG (reference sequence).

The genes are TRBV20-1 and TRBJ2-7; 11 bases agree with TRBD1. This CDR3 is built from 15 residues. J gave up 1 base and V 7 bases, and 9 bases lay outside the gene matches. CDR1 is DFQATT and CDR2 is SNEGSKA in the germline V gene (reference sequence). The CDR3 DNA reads TGCAGTGTAGGGACAGGGGGTTCCTTTTCCTACGAGCAGTACGTC. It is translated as CSVGTGGSFSYEQYV.

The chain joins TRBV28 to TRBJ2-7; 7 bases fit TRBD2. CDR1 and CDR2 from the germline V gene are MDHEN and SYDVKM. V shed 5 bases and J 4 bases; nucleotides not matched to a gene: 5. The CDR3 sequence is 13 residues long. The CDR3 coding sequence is TGTGCCAGCAGTCCCACGGGGGGTTACGAGCAGTACGTC. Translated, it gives CASSPTGGYEQYV.

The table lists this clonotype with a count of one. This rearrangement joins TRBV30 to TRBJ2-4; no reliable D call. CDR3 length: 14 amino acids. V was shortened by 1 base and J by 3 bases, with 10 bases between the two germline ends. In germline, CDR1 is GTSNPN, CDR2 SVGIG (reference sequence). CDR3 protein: CAWSADLGKNIQYF. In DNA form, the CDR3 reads TGTGCCTGGAGTGCGGATCTGGGCAAAAACATTCAGTACTTC.

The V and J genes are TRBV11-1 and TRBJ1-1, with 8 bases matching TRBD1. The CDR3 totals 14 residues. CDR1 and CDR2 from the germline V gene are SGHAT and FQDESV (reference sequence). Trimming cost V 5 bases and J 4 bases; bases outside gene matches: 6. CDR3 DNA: TGTGCCAGCAGCGGCCAGGGGGCCGGCACTGAAGCTTTCTTT. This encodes CASSGQGAGTEAFF.

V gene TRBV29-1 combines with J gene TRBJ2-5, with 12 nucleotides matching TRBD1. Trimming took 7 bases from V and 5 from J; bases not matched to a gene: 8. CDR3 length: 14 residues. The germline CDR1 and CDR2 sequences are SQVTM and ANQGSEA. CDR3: CSARDRGPSETQYF. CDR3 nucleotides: TGCAGCGCGAGGGACAGGGGGCCCTCGGAGACCCAGTACTTC.

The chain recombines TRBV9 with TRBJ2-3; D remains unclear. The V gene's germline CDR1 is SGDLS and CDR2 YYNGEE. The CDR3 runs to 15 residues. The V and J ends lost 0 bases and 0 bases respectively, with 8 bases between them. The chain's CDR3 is CASSVGASSTDTQYF. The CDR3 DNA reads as TGTGCCAGCAGCGTAGGAGCTTCCAGCACAGATACGCAGTATTTT.

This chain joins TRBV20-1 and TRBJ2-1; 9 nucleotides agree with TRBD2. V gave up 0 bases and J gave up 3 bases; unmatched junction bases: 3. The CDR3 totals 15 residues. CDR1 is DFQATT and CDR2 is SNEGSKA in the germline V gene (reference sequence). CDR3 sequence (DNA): TGCAGTGCTAGAGAGTGGACTAGCGACTACAATGAGCAGTTCTTC. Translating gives CSAREWTSDYNEQFF.